The rows below give T cell receptor beta chains drawn from one sample of a study of shared clonotypes between healthy human individuals. Clones were read by immunoSEQ multiplex PCR, and TCRdb kept only the in-frame ones, dropping some. Among approximately 2.3 million clones listed, approximately 93% were seen once. Sequencing input: naive CD4+ T cells from PBMCs. Every receptor here comes from a young man in good health. Some clones in this sample may be carry-over from other donors' samples. The conserved cysteine and the conserved F or W are not part of the CDR3 here. Size tells how often a clone was seen (once, few, many) or the class of an expanded clone, and some rows leave it out.

>NA|TRBJ2-2|TRBV9|15
ASSVVPQRDFTGELF
>NA|TRBJ2-3|TRBV19|13
ASRGRGQGTDTQY
>NA|TRBJ2-5|TRBV6-5|13
ASSYERDDQETQY
>NA|TRBJ1-2|TRBV6-5|12
ASSRETGNYGYT
>NA|TRBJ1-5|TRBV28|11
ASRRTGTQPQH
>NA|TRBJ2-2|TRBV9|13
ASSGQGAPTGELF
>NA|TRBJ2-1|TRBV6-4|13
ASRLAGGLVNEQF
>NA|TRBJ2-7|TRBV19|11
ASSPANGYEQY
>NA|TRBJ1-4|TRBV5-1|12
ASSGTRSNEKLF
>NA|TRBJ1-4|TRBV2|13
ASSKAGVTNEKLF
>NA|TRBJ1-5|TRBV11-1|11
ASSLDRGSPQH
>few|TRBJ1-1|TRBV6-1|10
ASSEPGQARL
>NA|TRBJ1-5|TRBV19|14
ASSTGTEPRDQPQH
>NA|TRBJ2-5|TRBV5-4|12
ASSFDYFTETQY
>NA|TRBJ2-3|TRBV19|11
ASNKRVTDTQY
>NA|TRBJ1-1|TRBV15|12
ATSRGLAGTEAF
>NA|TRBJ2-1|TRBV7-3|13
ASSLTPGQGYEQF
>once|TRBJ2-6|TRBV23-1|18
ASTFLEKDRAKSGANVLT
>once|TRBJ2-7|TRBV29-1|8
SVASPEQY
>NA|TRBJ2-1|TRBV10-3|16
AIRGLAGASPSYNEQF
>NA|TRBJ2-7|TRBV5-8|12
ASSLMDPTYEQY
>NA|TRBJ1-2|TRBV29-1|10
SVELGPGSYT
>NA|TRBJ2-5|TRBV7-2|11
ASSQSLRETQY
>NA|TRBJ1-3|TRBV7-9|11
ASSLFEGTARI
>NA|TRBJ1-2|TRBV28|13
ASSLDPATNYGYT
>NA|TRBJ1-5|TRBV28|14
ASSLIGVQGNQPQH
>NA|TRBJ2-7|TRBV5-1|13
ASSRTTIGSYEQY
>NA|TRBJ1-2|TRBV10-3|10
AISEEGSGYT
>once|TRBJ1-4|TRBV5-1|14
ASSPATRRANEKLF